The source of this TCR beta chain is a study of PD-L1 blockade in urothelial cancer. The V segment lost 6 bases and the J segment 4 bases; nucleotides outside the gene matches: 5. The CDR3 has 15 amino acids. CDR1 and CDR2 from the germline V gene are SGHNT and YENEEA. Documented time point: peripheral blood 6 weeks after treatment start. This clone occurred a few times. In the same sample, other DNA sequences code for this CDR3. Here immunoSEQ multiplex PCR was the method, and the copy in TCRdb shows in-frame clones only, minus some. The sample lists 24,000 or so clones; 82% were seen once. The rearrangement joins TRBV11-3 to TRBJ2-3, with 12 bases identical to TRBD2. The receptor comes from a man between 65 and 85 years old with urothelial cancer. The specimen was PBMCs, collected around atezolizumab (anti-PD-L1) treatment. The CDR3 coding sequence is TGTGCCAGCAGTTTACTAGCGGGAGGTGCAGATACGCAGTATTTT. It is translated as CASSLLAGGADTQYF.